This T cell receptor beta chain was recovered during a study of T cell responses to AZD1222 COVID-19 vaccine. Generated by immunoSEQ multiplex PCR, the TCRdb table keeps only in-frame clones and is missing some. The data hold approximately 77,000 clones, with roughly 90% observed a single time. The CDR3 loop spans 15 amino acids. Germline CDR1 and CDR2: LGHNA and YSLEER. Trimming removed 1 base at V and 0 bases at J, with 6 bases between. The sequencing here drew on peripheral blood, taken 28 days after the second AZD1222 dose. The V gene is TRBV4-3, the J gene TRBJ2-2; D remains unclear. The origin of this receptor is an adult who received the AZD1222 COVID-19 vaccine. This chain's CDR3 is CASSQGASNTGELFF. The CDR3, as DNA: TGCGCCAGCAGCCAAGGGGCATCGAACACCGGGGAGCTGTTTTTT.